The rows below give T cell receptor beta chains drawn from one sample of a study of cytomegalovirus exposure and HLA in healthy donors. Sequenced by immunoSEQ multiplex PCR; TCRdb stores in-frame clones only, minus some. Of some 87,000 clones in the sample, 65% to 80% are singletons; the top ten hold over 13%. Sequencing was carried out using PBMCs. The receptors stem from a woman aged 45-65 years in good health and CMV-seropositive. The CDR3 runs from the conserved cysteine through the conserved F or W. The D gene is left open where the match is weak. Clone size, where shown, is once, few, many, or a class for clones that have expanded.

d_call,clone_size,j_call,v_call,cdr3_nt,cdr3_aa
NA,NA,TRBJ1-1,TRBV5-6,TGTGCCAGCAGCCACAGCCTTAAAGTGAACACTGAAGCTTTCTTT,CASSHSLKVNTEAFF
TRBD1,NA,TRBJ2-2,TRBV7-2,TGTGCCAGCAGCTTTGTGAGGGGGCGGTACACCGGGGAGCTGTTTTTT,CASSFVRGRYTGELFF
TRBD1,NA,TRBJ1-1,TRBV11-2,TGTGCCAGCAGCTTTACCCGGGACAGGGAAGCTTTCTTT,CASSFTRDREAFF
NA,NA,TRBJ1-1,TRBV7-8,TGTGCCAGCAGCTTAGGGGGGGTCGAGGCGGGATACATGAACACTGAAGCTTTCTTT,CASSLGGVEAGYMNTEAFF
TRBD1,NA,TRBJ1-4,TRBV28,TGTGCCAGCAGTACGCGGGGGACAGGGATTAATGAAAAACTGTTTTTT,CASSTRGTGINEKLFF
TRBD1,NA,TRBJ1-5,TRBV28,TGTGCCAGCAGCAGCGACAGGGCTGGGGCAGATCAGCCCCAGCATTTT,CASSSDRAGADQPQHF
NA,NA,TRBJ2-1,TRBV14,TGTGCCAGCAGCCCCCCGGGGGTCAGGAGGAATGAGCAGTTCTTC,CASSPPGVRRNEQFF
TRBD1,NA,TRBJ2-3,TRBV6-6,TGTGCCAGCAACCACAGGGGGCCCGACACAGATACGCAGTATTTT,CASNHRGPDTDTQYF
NA,NA,TRBJ1-4,TRBV5-1,TGCGCCAGCAGCTTGGTAGGAGAGGATGAAAAACTGTTTTTT,CASSLVGEDEKLFF
NA,few,TRBJ2-5,TRBV7-2,TGTGCCAGCAGCTTGGGACTGGGGAAGTCCTCCCAGTACTTC,CASSLGLGKSSQYF
NA,NA,TRBJ1-5,TRBV2,TGTGCCAGCAGTGACGGTAGTAGCAATCAGCCCCAGCATTTT,CASSDGSSNQPQHF
NA,NA,TRBJ2-7,TRBV27,TGTGCCAGCAGGACTCAGAAACTCGAGCAGTACTTC,CASRTQKLEQYF
NA,NA,TRBJ2-1,TRBV7-3,TGTTCCAGCAGCAAGCGGGCGGGGGCTTCCTACAATGAGCAGTTCTTC,CSSSKRAGASYNEQFF
TRBD1,NA,TRBJ2-2,TRBV5-4,TGTGCCAGCAGCTCGGGACAGCCCTTGAACACCGGGGAGCTGTTTTTT,CASSSGQPLNTGELFF
NA,NA,TRBJ2-3,TRBV11-1,TGTGCCAGCAGCCCCAGACAGACTAGCACAGATACGCAGTATTTT,CASSPRQTSTDTQYF
NA,NA,TRBJ1-3,TRBV5-1,TGCGCCAGCAGCTTGACTTCTGGAAACACCATATATTTT,CASSLTSGNTIYF
TRBD2,NA,TRBJ2-2,TRBV10-3,TGTGCCATCACCCCTTGGACTAGCGGGATCGCGGACACCGGGGAGCTGTTTTTT,CAITPWTSGIADTGELFF
TRBD1,NA,TRBJ1-5,TRBV28,TGTGCCAGCAGTCCCGAACGACAGGGAACCTGGAATCAGCCCCAGCATTTT,CASSPERQGTWNQPQHF
TRBD2,NA,TRBJ2-6,TRBV9,TGTGCCAGCAGCGTAGCCGGGGGGGCTGGGGCCAACGTCCTGACTTTC,CASSVAGGAGANVLTF
NA,once,TRBJ1-2,TRBV5-8,TGTGCCAGCAGCCGCAGGAACTATGGCTACACCTTC,CASSRRNYGYTF
TRBD2,NA,TRBJ2-1,TRBV5-5,TGTGCCAGCAGTACCGGGACTAGCGCTTACAATGAGCAGTTCTTC,CASSTGTSAYNEQFF
NA,few,TRBJ1-5,TRBV9,TGTGCCAGCAGCGCCTCGGGACACAGCAATCAGCCCCAGCATTTT,CASSASGHSNQPQHF
TRBD1,NA,TRBJ1-4,TRBV5-1,TGCGCCAGCAATGACAGGGGGCTAGGTTCTAATGAAAAACTGTTTTTT,CASNDRGLGSNEKLFF
NA,NA,TRBJ1-5,TRBV7-2,TGTGCCAGCAGCTTAGAGGGGGGGCCCAGGGCCCAGCCCCAGCATTTT,CASSLEGGPRAQPQHF
NA,NA,TRBJ2-7,TRBV7-8,TGTGCCAGCAGCTTAGGGGGGCAAACCGAGCAGTACTTC,CASSLGGQTEQYF
TRBD2,NA,TRBJ2-1,TRBV7-6,TGTGCCAGCAGCTTAATTCGCGGGACTAGCAATGAGCAGTTCTTC,CASSLIRGTSNEQFF
TRBD2,once,TRBJ2-5,TRBV5-1,TGCGCCAGCAGCTTGGCCCCCCTAGGGCGCGGGGGGGAGACCCAGTACTTC,CASSLAPLGRGGETQYF
TRBD2,few,TRBJ2-7,TRBV6-5,TGTGCCAGCAGTTGGACTAGCGGGAAGGCCTACGAGCAGTACTTC,CASSWTSGKAYEQYF
TRBD1,NA,TRBJ2-7,TRBV28,TGTGCCAGCAGGTCAGCCGGGACAGGAAACTACGAGCAGTACTTC,CASRSAGTGNYEQYF
TRBD2,NA,TRBJ2-1,TRBV27,TGTGCCAGCAGTTTATCGTTAGCGGGGGTCAATGAGCAGTTCTTC,CASSLSLAGVNEQFF
NA,NA,TRBJ2-7,TRBV10-2,TGCGCCAGCAGTGAGTGGGTACAGGTGAAGTCCTACGAGCAGTACTTC,CASSEWVQVKSYEQYF
NA,NA,TRBJ1-3,TRBV7-2,TGTGCCAGCAGCTCCGGTGTTGTCGGAAACACCATATATTTT,CASSSGVVGNTIYF
TRBD1,NA,TRBJ2-3,TRBV7-7,TGTGCTAGCAGCTTGGGGCAGGGGGCGAGAGATACGCAGTATTTT,CASSLGQGARDTQYF
TRBD2,NA,TRBJ2-2,TRBV14,TGTGCCAGCAGCCAATCGCGAGCGCGACTAGCGGGTCGGGTCACCGGGGAGCTGTTTTTT,CASSQSRARLAGRVTGELFF
NA,NA,TRBJ2-3,TRBV5-1,TGCGCCAGCAGCTTGGGCGTGGTTGGCACAGATACGCAGTATTTT,CASSLGVVGTDTQYF
NA,once,TRBJ2-2,TRBV15,TGTGCCACCAGCAGAGAGGCCACCGGGGAGCTGTTTTTT,CATSREATGELFF
NA,NA,TRBJ2-6,TRBV28,TGTGCCAGCGCCTCCTACTCTGGGGCCAACGTCCTGACTTTC,CASASYSGANVLTF
NA,NA,TRBJ2-3,TRBV7-2,TGTGCCAGCACCCGAACCAGGGGCACAGATACGCAGTATTTT,CASTRTRGTDTQYF
NA,NA,TRBJ2-2,TRBV7-9,TGTGCCAGCAGCTCAGGCCACACCGGGGAGCTGTTTTTT,CASSSGHTGELFF
NA,NA,TRBJ2-3,TRBV29-1,TGCAGCGTTGTAACAGGCCCAGATACGCAGTATTTT,CSVVTGPDTQYF
NA,NA,TRBJ1-1,TRBV27,TGTGCCAGCAGTACCCGGGGAGACCCCAACACTGAAGCTTTCTTT,CASSTRGDPNTEAFF
NA,NA,TRBJ2-7,TRBV20-1,TGCAGTATGGAGCGTTATTACGAGCAGTACTTC,CSMERYYEQYF
TRBD2,NA,TRBJ2-5,TRBV5-4,TGTGCCAGCAGCTTGAATGGGGCGGGAGGGCAAGAGACCCAGTACTTC,CASSLNGAGGQETQYF
TRBD1,few,TRBJ1-2,TRBV18,TGTGCCAGCTCACGAGATTGGACAGGCCTCACCGATGGCTACACCTTC,CASSRDWTGLTDGYTF
NA,NA,TRBJ1-2,TRBV7-3,TGTGCCAGCAGCTTCCTCCTTCCTGGGGTGGGAGACTATGGCTACACCTTC,CASSFLLPGVGDYGYTF
NA,NA,TRBJ2-7,TRBV6-5,TGTGCCAGCAGTTATGCGGGCAACTCCTACGAGCAGTACTTC,CASSYAGNSYEQYF
TRBD2,NA,TRBJ2-3,TRBV7-2,TGTGCCAGCGTTTGGCCGGGGGGAGGAGATACGCAGTATTTT,CASVWPGGGDTQYF